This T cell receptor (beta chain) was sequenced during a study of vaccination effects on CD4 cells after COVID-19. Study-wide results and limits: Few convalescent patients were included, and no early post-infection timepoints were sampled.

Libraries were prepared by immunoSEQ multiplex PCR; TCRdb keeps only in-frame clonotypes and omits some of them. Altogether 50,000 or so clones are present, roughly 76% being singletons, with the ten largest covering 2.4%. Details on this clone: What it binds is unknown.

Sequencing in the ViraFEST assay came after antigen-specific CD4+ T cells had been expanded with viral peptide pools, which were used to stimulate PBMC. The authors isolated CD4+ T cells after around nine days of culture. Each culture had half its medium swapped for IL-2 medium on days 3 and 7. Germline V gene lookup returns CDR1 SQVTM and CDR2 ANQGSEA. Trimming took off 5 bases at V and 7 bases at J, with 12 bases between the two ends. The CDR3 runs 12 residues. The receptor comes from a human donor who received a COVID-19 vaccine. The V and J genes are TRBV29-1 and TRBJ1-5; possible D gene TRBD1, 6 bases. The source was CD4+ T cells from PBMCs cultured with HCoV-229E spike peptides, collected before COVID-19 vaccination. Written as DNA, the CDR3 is TGCAGCGTTCGTAAGGGGGAACAGCCCCAGCATTTT. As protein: CSVRKGEQPQHF. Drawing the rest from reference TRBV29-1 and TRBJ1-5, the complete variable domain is SAVISQKPSRDICQRGTSLTIQCQVDSQVTMMFWYRQQPGQSLTLIATANQGSEATYESGFVIDKFPISRPNLTFSTLTVSNMSPEDSSIYLCSVRKGEQPQHFGDGTRLSIL.